These 21 T cell receptor beta chains share one sample of origin, sequenced in a study of T-cell memory formation after mild COVID-19. A single record per CDR3 protein comes from TCRdb applying MiXCR to the 5' RACE reads. The data contain about 560,000 distinct CDR3 sequences, approximately 15% of them seen just once; the ten biggest clones take up just over 8%. What was sequenced was PBMCs or a T cell subset sorted from them (not recorded which). These TCRs come from an adult woman who had mild COVID-19 (a few samples of this study predate the infection). Cell type and time point are not known.

The chain has TRBV4-1 and TRBJ1-2; D may be TRBD1 (6 bases). Germline CDR1 is MGHRA and CDR2 is YSYEKL. The CDR3 consists of 18 residues. Trimming removed 2 bases from V and 6 bases from J, with 25 bases in between. The CDR3: CASSQIPALTGRRDGYTF. As DNA, the CDR3 is TGCGCCAGCAGCCAAATACCAGCTCTGACAGGCCGCCGTGATGGCTACACCTTC.

This clonotype was seen more than once but under ten times. The J gene is TRBJ1-5, the V gene TRBV25-1; D gene ambiguous. Germline CDR1 MGHDK, CDR2 SYGVNS. V gave up 3 bases and J gave up 1 base, with 7 bases separating them. The CDR3 consists of 14 residues. The CDR3 spells CASSDAVSNQPQHF. The CDR3 DNA reads TGTGCCAGCAGTGATGCGGTAAGCAATCAGCCCCAGCATTTT.

The J gene is TRBJ2-7, the V gene TRBV25-1; 7 nucleotides agree with TRBD1. The CDR3 spans 15 residues. Trimming removed 6 bases from V and 4 bases from J; junction bases left unmatched: 12. Looked up from germline, CDR1 is MGHDK and CDR2 is SYGVNS. The CDR3 is CASSPIDRDTYEQYF. The CDR3 DNA follows: TGTGCCAGCAGCCCTATTGACAGGGATACTTACGAGCAGTACTTC.

In its sample, this clonotype was seen a few times. This rearrangement joins TRBV4-3 to TRBJ1-1; D is unresolved. The CDR3 runs 15 residues. Germline lookup yields CDR1 LGHNA and CDR2 YSLEER. Trimming left V 0 bases short and J 1 base short, with 9 bases between. The CDR3 loop is CASSQDPRRNTEAFF. CDR3 coding DNA: TGCGCCAGCAGCCAAGACCCCAGGAGGAACACTGAAGCTTTCTTT.

This chain joins TRBV6-2 or TRBV6-3 and TRBJ2-1; 7 bases are a match to TRBD2. With V trimmed by 6 bases and J by 1 base, 3 bases remained unmatched. This CDR3 spans 14 amino acids. Germline V gives CDR1 MNHEY, CDR2 SVGEGT. CDR3 nucleotide sequence: TGTGCCAGCAGCGGGGGGTTTTCCTACAATGAGCAGTTCTTC. Protein: CASSGGFSYNEQFF.

This clonotype turned up a few times. This chain connects TRBV5-1 to TRBJ2-2; TRBD2 agrees at 7 bases. Per the germline V gene, CDR1 is SGHRS and CDR2 is YFSETQ. This CDR3 has 16 residues. The V gene end was trimmed by 3 bases and the J gene end by 0 bases; junction bases not matched to a gene: 5. CDR3 amino acids: CASSWELASNTGELFF. CDR3 DNA: TGCGCCAGCAGCTGGGAACTAGCGTCGAACACCGGGGAGCTGTTTTTT.

The genes are TRBV4-1 and TRBJ1-1, with 7 bases matching TRBD1. The trim removed 4 bases at V and 3 bases at J, leaving 11 bases unmatched. Germline CDR1 and CDR2: MGHRA and YSYEKL. CDR3 length: 16 residues. CDR3 DNA: TGCGCCAGCAGCCCTACCATTTCCAGGGGGGACACTGAAGCTTTCTTT. It yields the protein CASSPTISRGDTEAFF.

The chain recombines TRBV5-5 with TRBJ1-4; 10 nucleotides match TRBD1. In germline, CDR1 is SGHKS, CDR2 YYEKEE (reference sequence). The CDR3 loop spans 19 amino acids. Germline trimming cut 4 bases from V and 2 bases from J; bases unmatched to any gene: 14. DNA for the CDR3: TGTGCCAGCAGCCCGACCCTCCGGGACAGGGGTCGCACTAATGAAAAACTGTTTTTT. It translates to CASSPTLRDRGRTNEKLFF.

This clonotype was recorded a few times. The rearrangement uses TRBV7-9 and TRBJ2-7; D is unclear. Germline assignment: CDR1 SEHNR and CDR2 FQNEAQ (reference sequence). The ends were cut back, 0 bases at V and 6 bases at J, with 12 bases in the middle. This CDR3 spans 14 amino acids. In DNA form, the CDR3 reads TGTGCCAGCAGCTTAGCAGAGGACCTCCCCGAGCAGTACTTC. It is translated as CASSLAEDLPEQYF.

In this sample, this clonotype turned up a few times. The V and J genes are TRBV12-3 or TRBV12-4 and TRBJ2-1; D ambiguous. The V gene lost 5 bases and the J gene lost 9 bases, with 11 bases spanning the gap. The CDR3 contains 12 residues. This CDR3 reads CASSPAWGEQFF. The CDR3 DNA reads TGTGCCAGCAGTCCCGCGTGGGGTGAGCAGTTCTTC.

This clonotype was observed a few times. This sequence joins TRBV6-5 and TRBJ1-3, with D hard to call. This CDR3 spans 15 amino acids. V lost 6 bases, J lost 0 bases, and 12 bases lay in between. Germline V lookup: CDR1 MNHEY, CDR2 SVGAGI. The CDR3 sequence: CASSLRRRSGNTIYF. DNA for the CDR3: TGTGCCAGCAGCCTCAGGCGACGCTCTGGAAACACCATATATTTT.

Many counts were recorded for this clonotype. The rearrangement uses TRBV5-1 and TRBJ2-7; a possible D gene is TRBD2 (6 bases). CDR1 and CDR2 from the germline V gene are SGHRS and YFSETQ. Deletions cut 0 bases from V and 1 base from J, with 11 bases between. This CDR3 is 15 amino acids long. In DNA form, the CDR3 reads TGCGCCAGCAGCTTGGCCGTCGCGGGATCCTACGAGCAGTACTTC. Protein product: CASSLAVAGSYEQYF.

This clonotype appeared a few times. The gene calls are TRBV29-1 and TRBJ2-7; 9 bases map to TRBD1. Trimming at V came to 0 bases and at J to 1 base, leaving 1 base not matched to a gene. CDR3 length equals 14 residues. Per the germline V gene, CDR1 is SQVTM and CDR2 is ANQGSEA. CDR3 amino acids: CSVEDDRGSYEQYF. The CDR3 DNA follows: TGCAGCGTTGAAGATGACAGGGGGTCCTACGAGCAGTACTTC.

The sample holds a few counts of this clonotype. Compared with germline, one end of the junction differs, possibly owing to a read error. CDR3 sequence: CASSHGSTRVF. For the CDR3, the DNA is TGTGCCAGCAGTCACGGGTCCACCAGGGTCTTC. The chain is built from TRBV6-2 or TRBV6-3 and TRBJ2-1; weak D call: TRBD1 (5 bases). The CDR3 is 11 residues long. The germline gives CDR1 MNHEY, CDR2 SVGEGT.

In this sample, this clonotype turned up a few times. The CDR3 is CATSEIRGKNTGELFF. CDR3 DNA: TGTGCCACCAGTGAGATTAGGGGGAAAAACACCGGGGAGCTGTTTTTT. This chain links TRBV24-1 with TRBJ2-2; D is possibly TRBD1 (6 bases). CDR3 length: 16 residues. Germline V gene sequence: CDR1 KGHDR, CDR2 SFDVKD. Deletions cut 4 bases from V and 2 bases from J, with 13 bases between.

The chain couples TRBV7-2 to TRBJ1-1; no clear D gene. The germline V gene encodes CDR1 SGHTA and CDR2 FQGNSA. The ends were cut back, 5 bases at V and 4 bases at J, with 14 bases in the middle. This CDR3 is 14 amino acids long. In DNA form, the CDR3 reads TGTGCCAGCAGCCATGGAAACGGCGGCACTGAAGCTTTCTTT. It codes for CASSHGNGGTEAFF.

This chain joins TRBV21-1 and TRBJ2-1; the table's D call TRBD1 went unverified against the DNA. TRBV21-1 is reported as a pseudogene. The CDR3 totals 13 residues. The CDR3 DNA is TGTGCCAGCAGCACGGGCCACAGGGATGAGCAGTTCTTC. It is translated as CASSTGHRDEQFF.

This clonotype was counted a few times. This chain connects TRBV6-1 to TRBJ1-2; perhaps TRBD1 as D (6 bases). Trimming pared 6 bases from V and 4 bases from J, leaving 15 bases between. The CDR3 runs to 14 residues. Germline CDR1 MNHNS, CDR2 SASEGT. The CDR3 DNA reads TGTGCCAGCAGCATTACAGGGAATACCTATGGCTACACCTTC. It is translated as CASSITGNTYGYTF.

This clonotype was counted between two and nine times. The V and J genes are TRBV24-1 and TRBJ1-5; D call uncertain. Germline assignment: CDR1 KGHDR and CDR2 SFDVKD. The CDR3 contains 14 residues. V was cut by 0 bases and J by 4 bases, with 6 bases left in between. For the CDR3, the DNA is TGTGCCACCAGTGATTTGGACCCTAATCAGCCCCAGCATTTT. The encoded protein is CATSDLDPNQPQHF.

This rearrangement joins TRBV15 to TRBJ1-1, with D unresolved. Germline-derived CDR1 and CDR2 are LNHNV and YYDKDF (reference sequence). V shed 5 bases and J shed 1 base, with 14 bases lying between them. The CDR3 spans 15 residues. The CDR3, as DNA: TGTGCCACCAGCCCCCCAGGACGGACGAACACTGAAGCTTTCTTT. It is translated as CATSPPGRTNTEAFF.

This clonotype was counted ten times or more. V gene TRBV20-1 combines with J gene TRBJ1-2; D not certain. The V gene lost 0 bases and the J gene lost 4 bases, with 18 bases spanning the gap. Germline CDR1 is DFQATT and CDR2 is SNEGSKA (reference sequence). The CDR3 is made up of 16 amino acids. The CDR3 loop reads CSARDIRPRGFYGYTF. The CDR3 region has the DNA TGCAGTGCTAGAGATATTAGGCCGAGAGGGTTCTATGGCTACACCTTC.